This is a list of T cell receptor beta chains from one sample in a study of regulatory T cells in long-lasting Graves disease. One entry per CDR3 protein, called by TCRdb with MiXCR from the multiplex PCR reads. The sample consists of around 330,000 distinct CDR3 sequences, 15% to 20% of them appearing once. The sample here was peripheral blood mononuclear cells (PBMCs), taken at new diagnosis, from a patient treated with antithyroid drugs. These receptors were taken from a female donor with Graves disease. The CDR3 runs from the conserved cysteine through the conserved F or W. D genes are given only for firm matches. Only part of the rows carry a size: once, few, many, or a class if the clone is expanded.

CDR3: CASSATEGTDTQYF
DNA: TGTGCCAGCAGCGCGACCGAAGGGACAGATACGCAGTATTTT
D: .
J: TRBJ2-3
size: few
V: TRBV9

CDR3: CSASLAAGSYEQYF
DNA: TGCAGTGCTAGTCTAGCTGCAGGATCTTACGAGCAGTACTTC
D: .
J: TRBJ2-7
size: few
V: TRBV20-1

CDR3: CASSLGTTGTEAFF
DNA: TGTGCCAGCAGTTTAGGGACGACGGGCACTGAAGCTTTCTTT
D: .
J: TRBJ1-1
size: many
V: TRBV28

CDR3: CASSTGGGLGSGYTF
DNA: TGTGCCAGCAGTACGGGGGGGGGCCTCGGGAGTGGCTACACCTTC
D: .
J: TRBJ1-2
size: .
V: TRBV28

CDR3: CASLNWDRLSYEQYF
DNA: TGTGCCAGCCTTAACTGGGACAGATTATCCTACGAGCAGTACTTC
D: TRBD1
J: TRBJ2-7
size: many
V: TRBV14

CDR3: CASTLGLYNNEQFF
DNA: TGTGCCAGCACTTTAGGGCTCTATAACAATGAGCAGTTCTTC
D: .
J: TRBJ2-1
size: many
V: TRBV28

CDR3: CASSRGQGMNGYTF
DNA: TGTGCCAGCAGCCGAGGACAGGGTATGAATGGCTACACCTTC
D: TRBD1
J: TRBJ1-2
size: many
V: TRBV3-1

CDR3: CASSVSGSGNEQYF
DNA: TGTGCCAGCAGTGTTAGCGGGAGTGGAAACGAGCAGTACTTC
D: TRBD2
J: TRBJ2-7
size: many
V: TRBV28

CDR3: CATTQTTGVPYEQYF
DNA: TGTGCCACGACGCAAACCACAGGGGTTCCCTACGAGCAGTACTTC
D: TRBD1
J: TRBJ2-7
size: .
V: TRBV15

CDR3: CASSLRQGGPNQPQHF
DNA: TGTGCCAGTAGTTTACGACAGGGGGGCCCCAATCAGCCCCAGCATTTT
D: TRBD1
J: TRBJ1-5
size: many
V: TRBV19

CDR3: CASSLTRTWNTEAFF
DNA: TGTGCCAGCAGCTTAACGAGGACCTGGAACACTGAAGCTTTCTTT
D: .
J: TRBJ1-1
size: few
V: TRBV7-2

CDR3: CASSQVGLYEQYF
DNA: TGCGCCAGCAGCCAAGTTGGACTTTACGAGCAGTACTTC
D: .
J: TRBJ2-7
size: few
V: TRBV4-1

CDR3: CASNRAQVGVAYEKLFF
DNA: TGTGCCAGCAATCGGGCTCAGGTCGGGGTTGCCTATGAAAAACTGTTTTTT
D: .
J: TRBJ1-4
size: .
V: TRBV6-1

CDR3: CSARGEGQEFF
DNA: TGCAGTGCTAGAGGGGAGGGCCAGGAGTTCTTC
D: TRBD2
J: TRBJ2-1
size: many
V: TRBV20-1

CDR3: CASSLIELAGKGELFF
DNA: TGCGCCAGCAGCTTGATTGAACTAGCGGGAAAAGGGGAGCTGTTTTTT
D: TRBD2
J: TRBJ2-2
size: .
V: TRBV5-1

CDR3: CASLLGPTDTQYF
DNA: TGTGCCAGCCTTTTGGGACCCACAGATACGCAGTATTTT
D: .
J: TRBJ2-3
size: few
V: TRBV28

CDR3: CATSDPNYNEQFF
DNA: TGTGCCACCAGTGATCCCAATTACAATGAGCAGTTCTTC
D: .
J: TRBJ2-1
size: many
V: TRBV24-1

CDR3: CASSPGIDTGELFF
DNA: TGTGCCAGCAGCCCGGGGATCGACACCGGGGAGCTGTTTTTT
D: .
J: TRBJ2-2
size: .
V: TRBV11-3

CDR3: CASKPARELETQYF
DNA: TGTGCCAGCAAACCTGCGCGGGAACTAGAGACCCAGTACTTC
D: .
J: TRBJ2-5
size: many
V: TRBV6-1

CDR3: CASSAEQGTSYEQYF
DNA: TGTGCCAGCAGTGCCGAACAGGGGACCTCCTACGAGCAGTACTTC
D: TRBD1
J: TRBJ2-7
size: many
V: TRBV28

CDR3: CASSQVLSSYEQYF
DNA: TGCGCCAGCAGCCAAGTCTTGAGCTCCTACGAGCAGTACTTC
D: .
J: TRBJ2-7
size: few
V: TRBV4-1

CDR3: CASRNSGTVSYEQYF
DNA: TGTGCCAGCAGAAACTCCGGGACAGTTTCCTACGAGCAGTACTTC
D: TRBD1
J: TRBJ2-7
size: many
V: TRBV11-2

CDR3: CASSRVAGGPPYEQYF
DNA: TGTGCCAGCAGTCGGGTAGCGGGAGGGCCCCCCTACGAGCAGTACTTC
D: TRBD2
J: TRBJ2-7
size: many
V: TRBV27

CDR3: CASSLERGTYNSPLHF
DNA: TGCGCCAGCAGCTTGGAAAGGGGAACCTATAATTCACCCCTCCACTTT
D: .
J: TRBJ1-6
size: many
V: TRBV5-1

CDR3: CASRGLGRTEAFF
DNA: TGTGCCAGCAGGGGGCTGGGCCGGACTGAAGCTTTCTTT
D: .
J: TRBJ1-1
size: few
V: TRBV28

CDR3: CASSIVPLNSPLHF
DNA: TGTGCCAGTAGTATAGTGCCGTTGAATTCACCCCTCCACTTT
D: .
J: TRBJ1-6
size: few
V: TRBV19

CDR3: CASGLAGGPGTGELFF
DNA: TGCGCCAGCGGACTAGCGGGAGGGCCGGGCACCGGGGAGCTGTTTTTT
D: TRBD2
J: TRBJ2-2
size: many
V: TRBV10-2

CDR3: CASSAPPGPTGEKLFF
DNA: TGTGCCAGCAGTGCACCCCCGGGTCCTACAGGGGAAAAACTGTTTTTT
D: .
J: TRBJ1-4
size: many
V: TRBV12-3/TRBV12-4

CDR3: CASSFPLTLGTASYEQYF
DNA: TGTGCCAGCAGTTTTCCCCTAACTCTCGGGACAGCCTCCTACGAGCAGTACTTC
D: TRBD1
J: TRBJ2-7
size: many
V: TRBV28

CDR3: CASSFPLGTDYEQYF
DNA: TGTGCCAGCAGTTTCCCTCTCGGAACCGACTACGAGCAGTACTTC
D: .
J: TRBJ2-7
size: .
V: TRBV28

CDR3: CASSQDREETQYF
DNA: TGCGCCAGCAGCCAGGACAGGGAAGAGACCCAGTACTTC
D: TRBD1
J: TRBJ2-5
size: many
V: TRBV5-1

CDR3: CASSVPDRTNSPLHF
DNA: TGTGCCAGCAGTGTACCGGACAGAACTAATTCACCCCTCCACTTT
D: .
J: TRBJ1-6
size: .
V: TRBV12-3/TRBV12-4

CDR3: CASSTLSGTGELFF
DNA: TGTGCCAGTAGTACACTTAGCGGGACCGGGGAGCTGTTTTTT
D: TRBD2
J: TRBJ2-2
size: many
V: TRBV19

CDR3: CASSTRDGEETQYF
DNA: TGTGCCAGCAGTACGAGGGACGGTGAAGAGACCCAGTACTTC
D: .
J: TRBJ2-5
size: many
V: TRBV2

CDR3: CASSYSTGEKLFF
DNA: TGTGCCAGCAGTTACTCGACGGGCGAAAAACTGTTTTTT
D: .
J: TRBJ1-4
size: many
V: TRBV6-5

CDR3: CASSLGALAGVGDIQYF
DNA: TGCGCCAGCAGCTTGGGGGCCTTAGCGGGAGTTGGGGACATTCAGTACTTC
D: TRBD2
J: TRBJ2-4
size: few
V: TRBV5-1

CDR3: CASNEWSGFTDTQYF
DNA: TGTGCCAGCAACGAGTGGAGCGGTTTCACAGATACGCAGTATTTT
D: .
J: TRBJ2-3
size: many
V: TRBV12-3/TRBV12-4

CDR3: CASSLVAGGLYNEQFF
DNA: TGTGCCAGCAGCTTAGTTGCGGGAGGGCTTTACAATGAGCAGTTCTTC
D: TRBD2
J: TRBJ2-1
size: many
V: TRBV11-2

CDR3: CASSPRDYNEQFF
DNA: TGTGCCAGCAGCCCCCGGGACTACAATGAGCAGTTCTTC
D: .
J: TRBJ2-1
size: many
V: TRBV12-3/TRBV12-4

CDR3: CASSYSGDGGEAFF
DNA: TGTGCCAGCAGTTACTCTGGTGACGGGGGAGAAGCTTTCTTT
D: .
J: TRBJ1-1
size: many
V: TRBV6-5

CDR3: CASSDGRVTYEQYF
DNA: TGTGCCAGCAGTGATGGCAGGGTTACCTACGAGCAGTACTTC
D: .
J: TRBJ2-7
size: many
V: TRBV2

CDR3: CSARDLRRTDTQYF
DNA: TGCAGTGCTAGAGATCTGCGGCGCACAGATACGCAGTATTTT
D: .
J: TRBJ2-3
size: many
V: TRBV20-1

CDR3: CSVAYLQGAGGYTF
DNA: TGCAGCGTAGCTTACCTCCAGGGGGCGGGCGGCTACACCTTC
D: TRBD1
J: TRBJ1-2
size: many
V: TRBV29-1

CDR3: CASSLLTGAYEQYF
DNA: TGCGCCAGCAGCTTACTAACAGGGGCCTACGAGCAGTACTTC
D: TRBD1
J: TRBJ2-7
size: .
V: TRBV5-1

CDR3: CASSLDSAGGLQETQHF
DNA: TGTGCCAGCAGCTTAGATTCGGCGGGAGGTCTGCAAGAGACCCAGCACTTC
D: TRBD2
J: TRBJ2-5
size: .
V: TRBV11-2